The table lists the clone carrying this T cell receptor (beta chain) with many counts. Its specificity is unknown. This beta chain appears as a stray read in a library generated for alpha chains; its size is not informative. This entry is derived from a study of spatial heterogeneity in lung cancer. Overall study findings and caveats: Counts of expanded alpha and beta TCRs within tumors tracked the tumor nonsynonymous mutation count.

Germline V lookup: CDR1 SGHTA, CDR2 FQGNSA. This CDR3 has 15 residues. V lost 5 bases and J lost 7; bases outside the gene matches: 5. One entry per CDR3 protein, called by TCRdb with MiXCR from the 5' RACE reads. The sample lists under 15,000 distinct CDR3 sequences; 5.5% to 6% were seen once. As for time point: sample taken at primary tumor resection. Sequencing covered unsorted whole RNA taken from tumor, nontumor lung or frozen PBMC. The J gene is TRBJ2-1, the V gene TRBV7-2; 13 nucleotides align to TRBD2. The sequence was obtained from a female donor with early-stage non-small cell lung cancer. The specimen comprised lung tumor tissue, sampled at surgery. The CDR3 DNA reads TGTGCCAGCAGCCTACTAGCGGGGGGGCCAAATGAGCAGTTCTTC. Amino acids: CASSLLAGGPNEQFF.